The entry below describes one T cell receptor beta chain. The antigen remains undetermined. This sample is drawn from a study of fetal regulatory T cell absence and autoimmunity. Whole-study context: Without clinical diabetes, IPEX patients showed exocrine pancreas autoimmunity.

The assay was immunoSEQ multiplex PCR, and TCRdb's table has in-frame clones only and misses some. The sample carries 46,000 or so clones, about 86% recorded once. The ends lost 1 base at V and 4 bases at J; junction bases unmatched: 7. The CDR3 spans 16 residues. The germline gives CDR1 SGHVS, CDR2 FNYEAQ. Findings of the study overall: Pancreas and cord blood did not differ much in TRB family usage. In IPEX, the enrichment was taken to support antigen-driven autoimmunity before birth. Compared with cord blood, pancreas showed oligoclonal TCR enrichment, some clones over 80-fold.

The V and J genes are TRBV7-6 and TRBJ1-1; 9 bases fit TRBD1. Sequenced: cord blood. The source of this sequence is a newborn boy with IPEX syndrome. The CDR3 reads CASSLGDRANPTEAFF. DNA of the CDR3: TGTGCCAGCAGCTTAGGGGACAGGGCCAACCCCACTGAAGCTTTCTTT.